This TCR beta chain was retrieved from a study of blood T cell repertoires in COVID-19. Study as a whole: Whether acute or convalescent, the COVID-19 samples came from the United States, Italy and Spain. PBMCs, B-cell-depleted T cells, or T cells provided the cDNA or gDNA that made up the material.

The CDR3 loop spans 12 amino acids. V lost 3 bases and J 7 bases, leaving 10 bases between the germline ends. CDR1 and CDR2 from the germline V gene are SGHDT and YYEEEE. Measured with immunoSEQ multiplex PCR; TCRdb has only the in-frame clones, and not every one. The top ten clones hold 3% to 3.5% of a sample with around 100,000 clones, nearly 90% of them seen once. Sequenced material: peripheral blood. This chain uses TRBV5-6 with TRBJ1-2; no definite D call. The TCR originated in a middle-aged man in a cohort sampled during active COVID-19. The chain's CDR3 is CASSSQPGGYTF. The CDR3 DNA reads TGTGCCAGCAGCTCTCAACCGGGTGGCTACACCTTC.